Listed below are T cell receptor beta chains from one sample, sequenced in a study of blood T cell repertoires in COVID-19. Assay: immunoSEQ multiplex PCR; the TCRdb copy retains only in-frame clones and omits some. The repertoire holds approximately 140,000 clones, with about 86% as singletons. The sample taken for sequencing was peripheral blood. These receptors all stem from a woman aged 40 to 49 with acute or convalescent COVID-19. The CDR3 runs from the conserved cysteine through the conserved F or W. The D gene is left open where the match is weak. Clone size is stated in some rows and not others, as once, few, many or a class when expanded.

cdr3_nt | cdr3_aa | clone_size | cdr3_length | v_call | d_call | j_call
TGCGCCAGCAGCCAGGGTCACGGAGGGGGAGGGCCCAAAAACATTCAGTACTTC | CASSQGHGGGGPKNIQYF | . | 18 | TRBV4-1 | . | TRBJ2-4
TGCGCCAGCAACCCAATAGCGGGGGCCCCAGATACGCAGTATTTT | CASNPIAGAPDTQYF | . | 15 | TRBV5-1 | TRBD2 | TRBJ2-3
TGCGCCAGCAGCTCCGAGGGAATCTATGGCTACACCTTC | CASSSEGIYGYTF | . | 13 | TRBV5-1 | . | TRBJ1-2
TGTGCCAGCAGCGGATGGGACAGGGGCATCGGGGAGAGCAATCAGCCCCAGCATTTT | CASSGWDRGIGESNQPQHF | . | 19 | TRBV2 | TRBD1 | TRBJ1-5
TGTGCCAGCAGCGTAGTATCTAGCTCGGGCGGGGAGCTGTTTTTT | CASSVVSSSGGELFF | . | 15 | TRBV9 | . | TRBJ2-2
TGTGCCAGCAGCTTACCAGGGATCTATGGCTACACCTTC | CASSLPGIYGYTF | . | 13 | TRBV7-9 | . | TRBJ1-2
TGTGCCAGCAGTTCCCTCCCAGGGCCTACACCCCTCCACTTT | CASSSLPGPTPLHF | . | 14 | TRBV27 | . | TRBJ1-6
TGTGCCAGCAGTGGGGGCGGTATCCACTTT | CASSGGGIHF | few | 10 | TRBV28 | . | TRBJ1-6
TGTGCCAGCAGTCTAACAGGGACAGCCGGAAACACCATATATTTT | CASSLTGTAGNTIYF | once | 15 | TRBV28 | TRBD1 | TRBJ1-3
TGTGCCAGCAGCGTAGGTCCCAACACAGATACGCAGTATTTT | CASSVGPNTDTQYF | . | 14 | TRBV9 | . | TRBJ2-3
TGTGCCTGGACGACTAGCGGGAACTGGAATGAGCAGTTCTTC | CAWTTSGNWNEQFF | once | 14 | TRBV30 | TRBD2 | TRBJ2-1
TGCGCCAGCAGCACAGGACAGGTCGAAAATGAAAAACTGTTTTTT | CASSTGQVENEKLFF | . | 15 | TRBV5-1 | TRBD1 | TRBJ1-4
TGTGCCAGCAGTTACCAGGGACAGGTCAACACTGAAGCTTTCTTT | CASSYQGQVNTEAFF | few | 15 | TRBV6-5 | TRBD1 | TRBJ1-1
TGCGCCAGCAGCCAAGTTCACGGGAGCTACAATGAGCAGTTCTTC | CASSQVHGSYNEQFF | . | 15 | TRBV4-3 | . | TRBJ2-1
TGTGCCAGCAGCCAGGGGGCCATCAATGAGCAGTTCTTC | CASSQGAINEQFF | . | 13 | TRBV5-5 | TRBD1 | TRBJ2-1
TGTGCCAGCAGCCCTTCTACGGCCGGGGGAGAGCAGTACTTC | CASSPSTAGGEQYF | few | 14 | TRBV7-3 | . | TRBJ2-7
TGTGCCAGCAGCTCCAGAGCAGGTGGGGCCAACGTCCTGACTTTC | CASSSRAGGANVLTF | . | 15 | TRBV5-6 | . | TRBJ2-6
TGTGCCAGCAGCTTAGGACTAGGTGGGGTAATGGAGCAGTACTTC | CASSLGLGGVMEQYF | . | 15 | TRBV11-2 | . | TRBJ2-7
TGTGCCACCAGCAGAGGTTACGGACAGGGAAGCACAGATACGCAGTATTTT | CATSRGYGQGSTDTQYF | . | 17 | TRBV15 | TRBD1 | TRBJ2-3
TGTGCCAGCCAGGGTGGTGGAAATGAAAAACTGTTTTTT | CASQGGGNEKLFF | . | 13 | TRBV28 | . | TRBJ1-4
TGTGCCAGCAGTCCGCACGAGGGCTCCTACAATGAGCAGTTCTTC | CASSPHEGSYNEQFF | . | 15 | TRBV11-2 | . | TRBJ2-1
TGCGCCAGCAGCCCGCGGGGGGGGAACACCGGGGAGCTGTTTTTT | CASSPRGGNTGELFF | . | 15 | TRBV5-1 | TRBD2 | TRBJ2-2
TGTGCCAGCAGTTTAAACGCCCAGGGACAGTGGGAGACCCAGTACTTC | CASSLNAQGQWETQYF | . | 16 | TRBV27 | TRBD1 | TRBJ2-5